This T cell receptor (beta chain) appears in the sequencing data of a study of response to subunit inactivated influenza vaccine. Study results and caveats: Authors suggested that a seasonal influenza vaccination recruits few new T cells each time.

Worth noting for this clonotype: Antigen unknown.

The germline V gene has CDR1 SGHTA and CDR2 FQGNSA. The CDR3 is made up of 17 amino acids. J was trimmed by 7 bases and V by 0 bases; bases with no gene match: 11. In TCRdb, the RT-PCR reads were re-called with MiXCR into one record per CDR3 protein. The data contain some 640,000 distinct CDR3 sequences, about 14% of them singletons. The sequence derives from a man between 45 and 60 years old who received an inactivated influenza vaccine. The chain recombines TRBV7-2 with TRBJ1-1, with 10 bases that match TRBD1. The material was PBMCs from blood, obtained approximately 15 days before vaccination. As DNA, the CDR3 is TGTGCCAGCAGCTTAGCCCCCTTGACAGGGGGCGCGAATGAAGCTTTCTTT. Translation gives CASSLAPLTGGANEAFF.